A selection of T cell receptor beta chains follows, all from one sample in a study of shared T cell receptors in the human thymus. Sequenced by immunoSEQ multiplex PCR; TCRdb stores in-frame clones only, minus some. The sample carries some 700,000 clones, roughly 90% recorded once. Another study also made use of these data, one on human thymus T cells.

The sample was thymocytes. All receptors derive from a boy younger than two with a congenital heart defect. Both conserved end residues are part of each CDR3. The D gene is left open where the match is weak. Only part of the rows carry a size: once, few, many, or a class if the clone is expanded.

TRBJ1-5,TRBV19,.,.,TGTGCCAGTAGTTTCAACAGGGTTGGCAATCAGCCCCAGCATTTT,CASSFNRVGNQPQHF
TRBJ1-4,TRBV5-6,.,.,TGTGCCAGCAGCCCCCCTGAGGCCAAACTGTTTTTT,CASSPPEAKLFF
TRBJ2-3,TRBV28,once,TRBD2,TGTGCCAGCAGGCAGGGACTAGCGGGGCGCCGTAGCACAGATACGCAGTATTTT,CASRQGLAGRRSTDTQYF
TRBJ1-1,TRBV7-8,few,TRBD1,TGTGCCAGCAGCTGGACAGGGGGCGCGAACACTGAAGCTTTCTTT,CASSWTGGANTEAFF
TRBJ2-7,TRBV7-9,.,TRBD1,TGTGCCAGCAGCCGAATGGGACAGGGGGCGTTGGTAGCTCCCTACGAGCAGTACTTC,CASSRMGQGALVAPYEQYF
TRBJ2-1,TRBV27,.,.,TGTGCCAGCAGTTTATCCCGGCGGGATCGGAGGTATGAGCAGTTCTTC,CASSLSRRDRRYEQFF
TRBJ2-2,TRBV7-3,.,TRBD2,TGTGCCAGCAGCTTAAGTCAGCCTAGCGGGACCAACACCGGGGAGCTGTTTTTT,CASSLSQPSGTNTGELFF
TRBJ2-7,TRBV6-5,.,TRBD2,TGTGCCAGCAGTTCCACCCCTACTAGCGGAGTGTCGGAGCAGTACTTC,CASSSTPTSGVSEQYF
TRBJ2-7,TRBV4-3,.,.,TGCGCCAGCAGCCGAACTAGGGCAACCGGCTCCTACGAGCAGTACTTC,CASSRTRATGSYEQYF
TRBJ2-3,TRBV4-3,.,TRBD2,TGCGCCAGCAGCCAAGATCGCCCCCCTGGACGGGAGGGCCCAGATACGCAGTATTTT,CASSQDRPPGREGPDTQYF
TRBJ1-3,TRBV7-2,.,.,TGTGCCAGCAGCGCCAGGGGAGTGCGCTCTGGAAACACCATATATTTT,CASSARGVRSGNTIYF
TRBJ1-1,TRBV21-1,.,.,TGTGCCAGCAGCAAAGTGTATCCCCCTCGGTTGTGCGGTGAAGCTTTCTTT,CASSKVYPPRLCGEAFF
TRBJ1-2,TRBV29-1,.,TRBD1,TGCAGCGTTGAATCTCGGGACAGGGAGGGCTACACCTTC,CSVESRDREGYTF
TRBJ2-5,TRBV10-3,.,.,TGTGCCATCATGGCCCCCCAGGGGTGCCAGTACTTC,CAIMAPQGCQYF
TRBJ1-5,TRBV5-8,once,TRBD1,TGTGCCAGCAGCTTGGGACAGGGAGGACAGCCCCAGCATTTT,CASSLGQGGQPQHF
TRBJ2-3,TRBV12-5,.,TRBD2,TGTGCTAGTGGTTTCGGACTAGCCGAGGCCACAGATACGCAGTATTTT,CASGFGLAEATDTQYF
TRBJ2-7,TRBV28,.,.,TGTGCCAGCAGTTCAGATCCCTGGGAGTGCGAGCAGTACTTC,CASSSDPWECEQYF
TRBJ2-7,TRBV2,once,TRBD2,TGTGCCAGCAGTGGGGGACTAGCGGGAGGTATAGCCTACGAGCAGTACTTC,CASSGGLAGGIAYEQYF
TRBJ1-4,TRBV6-1,.,TRBD1,TGTGCCAGCAGTGAAGAGGGGGCAGGGGCTCTAACTAATGAAAAACTGTTTTTT,CASSEEGAGALTNEKLFF
TRBJ2-2,TRBV29-1,.,.,TGCAGCGTTGAAGTACCGATGGCGGAAGAGAACCCCGGGGAGCTGTTTTTT,CSVEVPMAEENPGELFF
TRBJ2-7,TRBV27,once,TRBD2,TGTGCCAGCAGTTTAGGGCGGGAGGGTTTCCCCTACGAGCAGTACTTC,CASSLGREGFPYEQYF
TRBJ2-5,TRBV7-2,.,TRBD2,TGTGCCAGCAGAGTTAGCGGGAGGGCCGGGGAGACCCAGTACTTC,CASRVSGRAGETQYF
TRBJ2-7,TRBV7-8,few,.,TGTGCCAGCAGCTTACCGACAGGATCTCCCTACGAGCAGTACTTC,CASSLPTGSPYEQYF
TRBJ1-1,TRBV6-5,.,.,TGTGCCAGCAGACCCAAGGGACATATGAACACTGAAGCTTTCTTT,CASRPKGHMNTEAFF
TRBJ2-5,TRBV21-1,.,.,TGTGCCAGCAGCGTAAAGCCGGAGACCCAGTACTTC,CASSVKPETQYF
TRBJ2-1,TRBV11-2,.,.,TGTGCCAGCAGGGGGCGGGATAGTTCTTACAATGAGCAGTTCTTC,CASRGRDSSYNEQFF
TRBJ2-3,TRBV5-1,.,.,TGCGCCAGCAGCCCTGTGTCGGGGAGGCCTAGCACAGATACGCAGTATTTT,CASSPVSGRPSTDTQYF
TRBJ2-5,TRBV5-4,.,TRBD2,TGTGCCAGCAGCTTTCAACCCCCGGGACTAGCCCTTGGTGAGACCCAGTACTTC,CASSFQPPGLALGETQYF
TRBJ2-7,TRBV14,.,.,TGTGCCAGCAGCCAAGCCTACTCGGCGGGGTACGAGCAGTACTTC,CASSQAYSAGYEQYF
TRBJ2-3,TRBV10-3,.,TRBD2,TGTGCCATCAGTGGGACTAGCGGGAGTCCAGATACGCAGTATTTT,CAISGTSGSPDTQYF
TRBJ2-2,TRBV5-1,.,TRBD2,TGCGCCAGCAGGGGGGGACTAGCGAACACCGGGGAGCTGTTTTTT,CASRGGLANTGELFF
TRBJ2-6,TRBV19,few,TRBD1,TGTGCCAGTAGTCCGGACAGGGGTCTCTCTGGGGCCAACGTCCTGACTTTC,CASSPDRGLSGANVLTF
TRBJ1-2,TRBV30,.,TRBD1,TGTGCCTGGTGCGGGGGACAGGCGGTTAACTATGGCTACACCTTC,CAWCGGQAVNYGYTF
TRBJ2-7,TRBV27,.,.,TGTGCCAGCCACCCGGGGCGGGACCCCTACGAGCAGTACTTC,CASHPGRDPYEQYF
TRBJ2-1,TRBV11-2,.,TRBD2,TGTGCCAGCAGCCAGGGACTAGCGGAACCCCATGAGCAGTTCTTC,CASSQGLAEPHEQFF
TRBJ2-7,TRBV11-3,.,TRBD1,TGTGCCAGCAGCTTAGGAGGGACAGGGGGAAAACGGGACTCCTACGAGCAGTACTTC,CASSLGGTGGKRDSYEQYF
TRBJ2-2,TRBV29-1,.,TRBD2,TGCAGCGCAACTAGCGGGAGGGCCACCGGGGAGCTGTTTTTT,CSATSGRATGELFF
TRBJ2-2,TRBV7-2,.,TRBD2,TGTGCCAGCAGCCCCAGGACTAGCGGGAATGCCAGGTCCACCGGGGAGCTGTTTTTT,CASSPRTSGNARSTGELFF
TRBJ1-1,TRBV9,.,.,TGTGCCAGCAGCGTACCTCGGGAGGGTGAAGCTTTCTTT,CASSVPREGEAFF
TRBJ2-7,TRBV20-1,.,.,TGCAGTGCCAGGGTAATAGAGCAGTACTTC,CSARVIEQYF
TRBJ2-2,TRBV28,.,.,TGTGCCAGCAGGTCCTTCCGGGACACCGGGGAGCTGTTTTTT,CASRSFRDTGELFF